This TCR beta chain was documented in a study of molecular identifiers for immune sequencing clone quantification. Across the study: Replicate runs used RNA from approximately 20,000 or 100,000 naive CD8 cells, which was split five ways into aliquots, and four of those aliquots were then sequenced.

Study results and caveats: Because of identical TCR molecules sharing a barcode, sizes of highly expanded clones could be underestimated.

Bulk libraries came from a prior protocol with listed TCR primers. TCRdb called the PCR reads again in MiXCR, with one record for every CDR3 protein. The sample lists 80,000 to 100,000 distinct CDR3 sequences, 24% occurring once. This clonotype was counted between two and nine times. Its antigen remains unknown. CDR3 length: 16 residues. This receptor was identified in a human donor in good health. Some libraries in this study had Jurkat cell RNA spiked in. The rearrangement links TRBV3-2 to TRBJ2-5; the D segment call TRBD2 is taken from the table without a DNA check. TRBV3-2 constitutes a pseudogene. The sequenced sample consisted of naive CD8+ T cells from blood, with Jurkat cell RNA spiked in. Subset in this sample: FACS-sorted CD8+CD4-CCR7+CD45RA+ naive T cells. As DNA, the CDR3 is TGTGCCAGCAGCCAAGCCCTAGCGGCGGTCCAAGAGACCCAGTACTTC. Protein product: CASSQALAAVQETQYF.